Listed below are T cell receptor beta chains from one sample, sequenced in a study of cytomegalovirus exposure and HLA in healthy donors. TCRdb's table, derived via immunoSEQ multiplex PCR, lists solely in-frame clones and lacks some. The profile shows approximately 170,000 clones, roughly 84% of them singletons. Sequencing was performed on PBMCs. The receptors come from a man in his thirties or forties in good health and CMV-seropositive. CDR3s include the opening cysteine and the closing phenylalanine or tryptophan. Each record gives: D gene, CDR3 length, clone size, J gene, V gene, CDR3 DNA, CDR3 protein. D genes are given only for firm matches. For some rows the clone size is stated as once, few or many, or as a class when expanded; others skip it.

D: .
length: 15
size: few
J: TRBJ2-7
V: TRBV10-3
DNA: TGTGCCATCAGTGAGCCCGGAGGGCCTCTCGACGAGCAGTACTTC
CDR3: CAISEPGGPLDEQYF

D: TRBD1
length: 15
size: .
J: TRBJ1-1
V: TRBV5-1
DNA: TGCGCCAGCAGCGTGGGACAGGCCCGTGTTACCGAAGCTTTCTTT
CDR3: CASSVGQARVTEAFF

D: .
length: 14
size: .
J: TRBJ1-3
V: TRBV9
DNA: TGTGCCAGCAGTCCTCAAACTCGTGGAAACACCATATATTTT
CDR3: CASSPQTRGNTIYF

D: TRBD1
length: 14
size: .
J: TRBJ1-6
V: TRBV30
DNA: TGTGCCTGGAGTAACGGACAGGAGAATTCACCCCTCCACTTT
CDR3: CAWSNGQENSPLHF

D: .
length: 15
size: .
J: TRBJ1-1
V: TRBV5-4
DNA: TGTGCCAGCAGCTTGGTGGGAGCTCGGAACACTGAAGCTTTCTTT
CDR3: CASSLVGARNTEAFF

D: .
length: 15
size: .
J: TRBJ2-7
V: TRBV27
DNA: TGTGCCAGCAGTTCTCTTTCCCGGGACACTTACGAGCAGTACTTC
CDR3: CASSSLSRDTYEQYF

D: TRBD1
length: 15
size: .
J: TRBJ1-3
V: TRBV6-6
DNA: TGTGCCAGCAGTTACGGACAGGGTATGGGAAACACCATATATTTT
CDR3: CASSYGQGMGNTIYF

D: TRBD1
length: 15
size: once
J: TRBJ1-2
V: TRBV28
DNA: TGTGCCAGCAGTACCGGACAGGGGACGGGCTATGGCTACACCTTC
CDR3: CASSTGQGTGYGYTF

D: TRBD2
length: 14
size: .
J: TRBJ2-1
V: TRBV7-2
DNA: TGTGCCAGCAGCTTAGTCGGGGGGAACAATGAGCAGTTCTTC
CDR3: CASSLVGGNNEQFF

D: .
length: 16
size: .
J: TRBJ2-2
V: TRBV15
DNA: TGTGCCACCAGCAGAGATCGGCGGCAGCACACCGGGGAGCTGTTTTTT
CDR3: CATSRDRRQHTGELFF

D: .
length: 15
size: .
J: TRBJ2-5
V: TRBV18
DNA: TGTGCCAGCTCACCACAAGGACATAACAAAGAGACCCAGTACTTC
CDR3: CASSPQGHNKETQYF